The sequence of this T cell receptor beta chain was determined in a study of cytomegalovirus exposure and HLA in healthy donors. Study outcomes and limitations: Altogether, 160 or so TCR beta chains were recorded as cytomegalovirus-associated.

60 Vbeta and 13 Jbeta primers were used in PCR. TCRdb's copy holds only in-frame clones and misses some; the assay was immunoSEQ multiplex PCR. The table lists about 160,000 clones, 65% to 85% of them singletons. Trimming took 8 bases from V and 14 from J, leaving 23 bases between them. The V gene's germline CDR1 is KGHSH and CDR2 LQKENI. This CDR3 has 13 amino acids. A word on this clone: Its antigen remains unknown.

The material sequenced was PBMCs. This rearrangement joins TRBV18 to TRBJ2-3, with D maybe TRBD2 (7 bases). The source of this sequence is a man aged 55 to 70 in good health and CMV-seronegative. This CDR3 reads CASHAPLGGALYF. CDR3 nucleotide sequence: TGTGCCAGCCATGCCCCGTTGGGGGGGGCTCTGTATTTT.